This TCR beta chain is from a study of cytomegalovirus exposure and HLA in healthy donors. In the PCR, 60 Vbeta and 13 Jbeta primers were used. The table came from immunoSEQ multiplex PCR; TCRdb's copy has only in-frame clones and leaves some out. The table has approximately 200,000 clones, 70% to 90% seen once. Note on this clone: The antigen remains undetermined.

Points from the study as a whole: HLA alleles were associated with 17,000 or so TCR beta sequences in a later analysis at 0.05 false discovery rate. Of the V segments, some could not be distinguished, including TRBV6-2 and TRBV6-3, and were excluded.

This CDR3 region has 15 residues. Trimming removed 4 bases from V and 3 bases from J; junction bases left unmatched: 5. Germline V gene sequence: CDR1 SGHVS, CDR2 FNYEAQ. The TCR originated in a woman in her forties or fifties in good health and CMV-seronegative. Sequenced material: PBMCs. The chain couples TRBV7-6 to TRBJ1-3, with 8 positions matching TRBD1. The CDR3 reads CASSSGQGHGNTIYF. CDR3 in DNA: TGTGCCAGCAGCTCCGGACAGGGCCATGGAAACACCATATATTTT.